This T cell receptor beta chain emerged from a study of T cells in Graves' hyperthyroidism and ophthalmopathy. Study-wide results and limits: The model's output predicted ophthalmopathy at a median of approximately 6.5 months prior to onset.

This clonotype showed up many times. The antigen is not known. Out of over 7.5 ml of fresh peripheral blood came the PBMCs. The CDR3 runs 15 residues. Germline CDR1 and CDR2: SEHNR and FQNEAQ (reference sequence). The V end was cut by 3 bases, the J end by 3 bases, with 15 bases between. What was amplified from RNA transcripts were TCR beta CDR3 regions. A set of HTBI primers served as the primers for a first-round RT-PCR of the TCR CDR3. Each CDR3 protein gets one entry after TCRdb re-called the multiplex PCR reads with MiXCR. The table records over 700,000 distinct CDR3 sequences, approximately 40% of them present only once.

The receptor's source is a woman aged 40 to 50 with Graves' hyperthyroidism. Sequenced material: blood. V usage is TRBV7-9 and J usage is TRBJ2-7, with unresolved D. The CDR3 sequence: CASSFDSDGNYEQYF. CDR3 coding DNA: TGTGCCAGCAGCTTCGACTCCGACGGAAACTACGAGCAGTACTTC. The complete variable domain, with remaining parts taken from reference TRBV7-9 and TRBJ2-7, reads DTGVSQNPRHKITKRGQNVTFRCDPISEHNRLYWYRQTLGQGPEFLTYFQNEAQLEKSRLLSDRFSAERPKGSFSTLEIQRTEQGDSAMYLCASSFDSDGNYEQYFGPGTRLTVT.